A single sample gave rise to the 5 T cell receptor beta chains below, sequenced in a study of shared clonotypes between healthy human individuals. TCRdb's table, derived via immunoSEQ multiplex PCR, lists solely in-frame clones and lacks some. The data hold 2.3 million or so clones, with approximately 93% observed a single time. Material for sequencing was naive CD4+ T cells from PBMCs. Documented subset: CD45RA+ positively selected. The receptors stem from a man aged 18 to 30 in good health. Some clones in this sample may be carry-over from other donors' samples.

The V call is TRBV7-2, the J call TRBJ1-2; tentatively, D is TRBD1 (5 bases). Trimming pared 5 bases from V and 4 bases from J, leaving 23 bases between. Germline V lookup: CDR1 SGHTA, CDR2 FQGNSA. The CDR3 is made up of 17 amino acids. CDR3 sequence reads: CASSEPLVVRGAYGYTF. The CDR3 nucleotides read TGTGCCAGCAGCGAACCCTTGGTGGTACGGGGCGCCTATGGCTACACCTTC.

The V gene is TRBV7-2, the J gene TRBJ2-1, with 12 nucleotides matching TRBD2. The CDR3 consists of 15 residues. V lost 7 bases, J lost 5 bases, and 6 bases stayed unmatched. From germline, CDR1 is SGHTA and CDR2 FQGNSA. The CDR3 DNA sequence: TGTGCCAGCACCTCAGGACTAGCGGGACACAATGAGCAGTTCTTC. Amino acids: CASTSGLAGHNEQFF.

On this clone: Other DNA sequences from this sample encode an identical CDR3 as well. The CDR3 sequence: CASSVTGGEQYF. CDR3 nucleotide sequence: TGTGCCAGCAGCGTTACGGGGGGCGAGCAGTACTTC. The V and J genes are TRBV9 and TRBJ2-7, with 7 bases aligning to TRBD2. This CDR3 region has 12 residues. With V trimmed by 2 bases and J by 6 bases, 2 bases remained unmatched. The V gene's germline CDR1 is SGDLS and CDR2 YYNGEE.

The CDR3 DNA is TGCGCCAGCAGCTTGAGTGGACTTAACTACGAGCAGTACTTC. Translating it yields CASSLSGLNYEQYF. The V gene is TRBV5-1, the J gene TRBJ2-7, with a tentative D call TRBD2 (5 bases). Germline V lookup: CDR1 SGHRS, CDR2 YFSETQ. The CDR3 runs 14 residues. V shed 1 base and J shed 3 bases, with 11 bases lying between them.

V and J are TRBV5-6 and TRBJ1-5; D call uncertain. Germline V gene data show CDR1 as SGHDT and CDR2 as YYEEEE. Trimming took off 0 bases at V and 6 bases at J, with 16 bases between the two ends. The CDR3 extends over 16 amino acids. The CDR3 loop reads CASSLAGRNPIQPQHF. The CDR3 bases are TGTGCCAGCAGCTTGGCGGGCAGGAACCCGATTCAGCCCCAGCATTTT.